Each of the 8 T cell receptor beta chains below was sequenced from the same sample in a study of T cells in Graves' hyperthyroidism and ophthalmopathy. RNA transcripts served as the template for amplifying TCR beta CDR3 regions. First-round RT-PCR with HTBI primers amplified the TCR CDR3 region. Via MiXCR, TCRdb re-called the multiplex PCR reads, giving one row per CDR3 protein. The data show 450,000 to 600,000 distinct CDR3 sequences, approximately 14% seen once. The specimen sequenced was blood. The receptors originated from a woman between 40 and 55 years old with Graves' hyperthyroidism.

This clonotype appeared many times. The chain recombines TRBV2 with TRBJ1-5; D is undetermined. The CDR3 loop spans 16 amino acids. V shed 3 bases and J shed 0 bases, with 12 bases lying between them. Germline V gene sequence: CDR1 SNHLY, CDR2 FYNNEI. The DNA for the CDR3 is TGTGCCAGCAGTGACAAAAACAGCAATAGCAATCAGCCCCAGCATTTT. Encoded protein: CASSDKNSNSNQPQHF.

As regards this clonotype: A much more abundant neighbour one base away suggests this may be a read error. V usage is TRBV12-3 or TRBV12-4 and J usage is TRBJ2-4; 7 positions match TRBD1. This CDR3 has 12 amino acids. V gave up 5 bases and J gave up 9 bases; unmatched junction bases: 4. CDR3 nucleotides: TGTGCCAGCAGTGGGGACAGTGGCATTCAGTACTTC. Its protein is CASSGDSGIQYF.

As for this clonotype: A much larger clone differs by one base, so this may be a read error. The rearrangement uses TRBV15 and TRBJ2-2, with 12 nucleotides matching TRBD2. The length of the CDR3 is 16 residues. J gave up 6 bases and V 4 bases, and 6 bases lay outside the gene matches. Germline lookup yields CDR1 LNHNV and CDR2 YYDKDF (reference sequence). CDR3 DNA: TGTGCCACCAGCAAAGCACTAGCGGGAGGTTCCGGGGAGCTGTTTTTT. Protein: CATSKALAGGSGELFF.

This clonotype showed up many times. CDR3 coding DNA: TGCAGTGCTCTTAATTTCGGCGACCAAGAGACCCAGTACTTC. This encodes CSALNFGDQETQYF. The rearrangement uses TRBV20-1 and TRBJ2-5; D gene uncertain. V lost 5 bases, J lost 0 bases, and 13 bases lay in between. Per the germline V gene, CDR1 is DFQATT and CDR2 is SNEGSKA (reference sequence). This CDR3 region has 14 residues.

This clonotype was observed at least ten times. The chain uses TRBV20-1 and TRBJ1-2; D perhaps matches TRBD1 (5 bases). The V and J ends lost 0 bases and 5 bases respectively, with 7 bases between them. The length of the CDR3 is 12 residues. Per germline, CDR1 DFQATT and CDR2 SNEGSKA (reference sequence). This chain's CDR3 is CSAREGPYGYTF. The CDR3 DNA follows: TGCAGTGCTAGAGAGGGGCCGTATGGCTACACCTTC.

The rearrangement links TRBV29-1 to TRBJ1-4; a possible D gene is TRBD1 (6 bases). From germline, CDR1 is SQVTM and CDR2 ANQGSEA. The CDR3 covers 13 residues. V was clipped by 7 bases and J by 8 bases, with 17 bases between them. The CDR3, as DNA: TGCAGCGCCGAGACAGGTATCGGAGAAAAACTGTTTTTT. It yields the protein CSAETGIGEKLFF. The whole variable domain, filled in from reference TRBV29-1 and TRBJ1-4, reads SAVISQKPSRDICQRGTSLTIQCQVDSQVTMMFWYRQQPGQSLTLIATANQGSEATYESGFVIDKFPISRPNLTFSTLTVSNMSPEDSSIYLCSAETGIGEKLFFGSGTQLSVL.

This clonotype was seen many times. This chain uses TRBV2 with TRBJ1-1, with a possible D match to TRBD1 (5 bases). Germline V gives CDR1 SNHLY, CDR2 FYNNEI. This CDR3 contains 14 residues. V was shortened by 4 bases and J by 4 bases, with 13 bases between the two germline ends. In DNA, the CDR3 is TGTGCCAGCAGTGGAAAGGGGATGAGCACTGAAGCTTTCTTT. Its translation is CASSGKGMSTEAFF.

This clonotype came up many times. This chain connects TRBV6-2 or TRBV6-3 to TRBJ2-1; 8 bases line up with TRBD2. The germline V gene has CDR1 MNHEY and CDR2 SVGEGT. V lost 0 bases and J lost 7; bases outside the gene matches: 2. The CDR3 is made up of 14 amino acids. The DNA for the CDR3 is TGTGCCAGCAGTTACTCGACGGGGGGGAATGAGCAGTTCTTC. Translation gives CASSYSTGGNEQFF.